This TCR beta chain was recovered during a study of blood T cell repertoires in COVID-19. Data came from immunoSEQ multiplex PCR; TCRdb stores just in-frame clones and leaves some out. The sample consists of about 170,000 clones, roughly 81% of them appearing once. This TCR derives from a man aged 40-55 years who had recovered from COVID-19. Sequenced sample: peripheral blood.

The CDR3 region has the DNA TGTGCCAGCAGCTCTCAGGTTGGAAACACCATATATTTT. Encoded protein: CASSSQVGNTIYF. J is TRBJ1-3 and V is TRBV5-4, with D unresolved. The V gene's germline CDR1 is SGHNT and CDR2 YYREEE (reference sequence). Between the trimmed V and J ends, which lost 3 bases and 3 bases, there was a span of 7 bases. CDR3 length: 13 amino acids.